The 9 T cell receptor beta chains below were found in one sample sequenced in a study of blood T cell repertoires in COVID-19. Method: immunoSEQ multiplex PCR; TCRdb's copy keeps in-frame clones and lacks some. The profile shows over 110,000 clones, less than 80% of them singletons. The specimen was peripheral blood. The receptors derive from a man aged 60-69 years with acute or convalescent COVID-19.

The chain carries TRBV5-4 and TRBJ2-3; the D is unclear. The V end lost 2 bases, the J end lost 5 bases, and 9 bases lay between the germline ends. This CDR3 is built from 13 residues. Germline V gene data show CDR1 as SGHNT and CDR2 as YYREEE (reference sequence). CDR3 sequence reads: CASSFPERDTQYF. The DNA of the CDR3 is TGTGCCAGCAGCTTCCCAGAAAGAGATACGCAGTATTTT. The full variable domain, with the rest looked up from reference TRBV5-4 and TRBJ2-3, is ETGVTQSPTHLIKTRGQQVTLRCSSQSGHNTVSWYQQALGQGPQFIFQYYREEENGRGNFPPRFSGLQFPNYSSELNVNALELDDSALYLCASSFPERDTQYFGPGTRLTVL.

The rearrangement uses TRBV9 and TRBJ1-2; 9 bases are shared with TRBD1. Per germline, CDR1 SGDLS and CDR2 YYNGEE. The CDR3 length is 15 residues. Losses at the gene ends were 0 bases for V and 1 base for J; bases not matched to a gene: 1. The CDR3 nucleotides read TGTGCCAGCAGCGTAGACAGGGGGCTTAACTATGGCTACACCTTC. It is translated as CASSVDRGLNYGYTF.

The rearrangement joins TRBV5-6 to TRBJ2-1, with no clear D. The CDR3 contains 14 residues. V was trimmed by 2 bases and J by 4 bases, leaving 10 bases between them. CDR1 and CDR2 from the germline V gene are SGHDT and YYEEEE. CDR3 region: CASSLVSGYNEQFF. In DNA form, the CDR3 reads TGTGCCAGCAGCTTAGTCTCCGGTTACAATGAGCAGTTCTTC.

The sample holds a few counts of this clone. The rearrangement uses TRBV29-1 and TRBJ2-4; the match to TRBD2 covers 11 bases. This CDR3 is 19 amino acids long. The V gene end was trimmed by 8 bases and the J gene end by 1 base; junction bases not matched to a gene: 19. The V gene's germline CDR1 is SQVTM and CDR2 ANQGSEA. CDR3 loop: CSLGVLAGGSAGAKNIQYF. DNA of the CDR3: TGCAGCCTTGGGGTGTTAGCGGGAGGGAGTGCCGGGGCCAAAAACATTCAGTACTTC.

A few counts support this clone. The chain employs TRBV30 and TRBJ1-2, with 11 bases aligning to TRBD1. The CDR3 is made up of 15 amino acids. Unmatched junction bases numbered 8, after V lost 3 bases and J lost 5 bases. The germline CDR1 and CDR2 sequences are GTSNPN and SVGIG (reference sequence). The CDR3 reads CAWRPPGQGGYGYTF. The CDR3 DNA sequence: TGTGCCTGGAGACCGCCGGGACAGGGGGGTTATGGCTACACCTTC.

This rearrangement joins TRBV5-8 to TRBJ1-4; D is uncertain. The length of the CDR3 is 15 residues. The V end was cut by 3 bases, the J end by 1 base, with 10 bases between. Germline CDR1 and CDR2: SGHTS and YDEGEE. The CDR3 reads CASSYGLLTNEKLFF. The CDR3 coding sequence is TGTGCCAGCAGCTACGGACTGTTAACTAATGAAAAACTGTTTTTT.

The V gene is TRBV27, the J gene TRBJ2-5, with 9 nucleotides matching TRBD1. V dropped 2 bases and J dropped 4; count of bases not matched to a gene: 11. Germline loops: CDR1 MNHEY, CDR2 SMNVEV (reference sequence). The CDR3 sequence is 17 residues long. The CDR3 DNA follows: TGTGCCAGCAGTTTAACATTATCGGGACAGGGAGGAGAGACCCAGTACTTC. Protein sequence: CASSLTLSGQGGETQYF.

This chain links TRBV11-2 with TRBJ1-5; possible D gene TRBD1, 5 bases. V lost 1 base, J lost 2 bases, and 6 bases lay in between. The germline gives CDR1 SGHAT, CDR2 FQNNGV. The CDR3 spans 14 residues. The CDR3 reads CASSLGGGNQPQHF. The DNA of the CDR3 is TGTGCCAGCAGCTTAGGGGGGGGCAATCAGCCCCAGCATTTT.

The J gene is TRBJ2-1, the V gene TRBV3-1 (or the pseudogene TRBV3-2); D is ambiguous. CDR3 length: 13 amino acids. The V gene's germline CDR1 is LGHDT and CDR2 YNNKEL (reference sequence). V was shortened by 0 bases and J by 8 bases, with 8 bases between the two germline ends. CDR3 amino acids: CASSQDPPDEQFF. Here the CDR3 DNA reads TGTGCCAGCAGCCAAGATCCCCCCGATGAGCAGTTCTTC.